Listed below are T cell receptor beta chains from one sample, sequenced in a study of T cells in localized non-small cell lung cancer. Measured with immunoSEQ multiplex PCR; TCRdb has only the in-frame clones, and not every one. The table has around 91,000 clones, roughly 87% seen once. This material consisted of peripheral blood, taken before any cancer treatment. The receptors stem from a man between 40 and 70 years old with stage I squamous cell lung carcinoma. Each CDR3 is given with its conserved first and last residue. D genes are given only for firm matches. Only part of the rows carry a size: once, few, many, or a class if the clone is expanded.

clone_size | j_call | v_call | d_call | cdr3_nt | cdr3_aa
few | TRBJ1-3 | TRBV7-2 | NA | TGTGCCAGCAGCTTGTGGGGGGCTGGAAACACCATATATTTT | CASSLWGAGNTIYF
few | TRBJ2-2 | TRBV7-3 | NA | TGTGCCAGCAGCCGCAAATCGGGACACATCACCGGGGAGCTGTTTTTT | CASSRKSGHITGELFF
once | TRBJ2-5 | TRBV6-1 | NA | TGTGCCAGCAGTGAAGCGCCGGACAGCCAAGAGACCCAGTACTTC | CASSEAPDSQETQYF
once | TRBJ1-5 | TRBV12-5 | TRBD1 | TGTGCTAGTGGTGCGGCCGGGACAGCTGACAGTTATAGCAATCAGCCCCAGCATTTT | CASGAAGTADSYSNQPQHF
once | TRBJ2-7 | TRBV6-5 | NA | TGTGCCAGCAGGTCCCAGGCAGCGTCCTACGAGCAGTACTTC | CASRSQAASYEQYF
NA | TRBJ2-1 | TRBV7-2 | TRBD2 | TGTGCCAGCAGCCTGACTAGCGGGGGGATCAATGAGCAGTTCTTC | CASSLTSGGINEQFF
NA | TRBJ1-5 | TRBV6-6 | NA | TGTGCCAGCAGTTTCAGGAATCAGCCCCAGCATTTT | CASSFRNQPQHF
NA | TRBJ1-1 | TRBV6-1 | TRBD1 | TGTGCCAGCAGGGACAGGGGGAACACTGAAGCTTTCTTT | CASRDRGNTEAFF
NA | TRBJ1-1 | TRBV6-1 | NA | TGTGCCAGCACCCTGAGGGGGTTTTTGAACACTGAAGCTTTCTTT | CASTLRGFLNTEAFF
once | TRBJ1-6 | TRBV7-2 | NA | TGTGCCAGCAGCCATTCGACCGCCCCCACCAATTCACCCCTCCACTTT | CASSHSTAPTNSPLHF
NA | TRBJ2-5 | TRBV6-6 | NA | TGTGCCAGCAGTTATGGCCCCACCGAGACCCAGTACTTC | CASSYGPTETQYF
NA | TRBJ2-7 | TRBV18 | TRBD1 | TGTGCCAGCTCACCATATGGGACAGGGGGCGACGAGCAGTACTTC | CASSPYGTGGDEQYF
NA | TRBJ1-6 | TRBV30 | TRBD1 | TGTGCCTGGGGCAGGGGGCGCCTTGATTCACCCCTCCACTTT | CAWGRGRLDSPLHF
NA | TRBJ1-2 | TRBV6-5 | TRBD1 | TGTGCCTCCCGCCAGGGGGACGGCTACACCTTC | CASRQGDGYTF
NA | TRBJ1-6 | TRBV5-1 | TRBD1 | TGCGCCAGCAGCTTGGGGGACAGGGCGAGCTCCTATAATTCACCCCTCCACTTT | CASSLGDRASSYNSPLHF
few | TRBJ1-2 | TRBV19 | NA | TGTGCCAGTAGCAAGTGGAGAGAGGGCTACACCTTC | CASSKWREGYTF
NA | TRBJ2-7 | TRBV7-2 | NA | TGTGCCAGCAGCTTAGCCTGGCAGACCACCTACGAGCAGTACTTC | CASSLAWQTTYEQYF
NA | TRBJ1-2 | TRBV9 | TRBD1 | TGTGCCAGCAGCGTAGAGGCAGGGGGCGGCTACACCTTC | CASSVEAGGGYTF
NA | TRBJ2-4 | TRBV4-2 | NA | TGTGCCAGCAGCCAAGATCGTGAAAGGGCCAAAAACATTCAGTACTTC | CASSQDRERAKNIQYF
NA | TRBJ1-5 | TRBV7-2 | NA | TGTGCCAGCAGCTTAAAAGATCTGCCCCAGCATTTT | CASSLKDLPQHF
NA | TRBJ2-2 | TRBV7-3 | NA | TGTGCCAGCAGCAGCAGACTAGGCGCGAACACCGGGGAGCTGTTTTTT | CASSSRLGANTGELFF
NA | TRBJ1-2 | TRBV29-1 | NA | TGCAGCGTTGAAGGCGAAGGCACCAACTATGGCTACACCTTC | CSVEGEGTNYGYTF
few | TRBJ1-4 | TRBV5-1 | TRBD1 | TGCGCCAGCAGCTTGGTGGGGACAGGGCATCTGGTAGCTAATGAAAAACTGTTTTTT | CASSLVGTGHLVANEKLFF
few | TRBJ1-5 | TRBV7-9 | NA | TGTGCCAGCAGCTTAATGGGTTATGAACAGCCCCAGCATTTT | CASSLMGYEQPQHF
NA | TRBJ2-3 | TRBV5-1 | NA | TGCGCCAGCAGCTTGGAAAGAACTAGCACAGATACGCAGTATTTT | CASSLERTSTDTQYF
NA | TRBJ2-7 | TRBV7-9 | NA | TGTGCCAGCAGCACGAGAGGGGCCCACGAGCAGTACTTC | CASSTRGAHEQYF
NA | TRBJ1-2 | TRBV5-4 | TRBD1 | TGTGCCAGCAGCTCGGGCGGGACAGGGACCCCCTATGCCTCCGGCTACACCTTC | CASSSGGTGTPYASGYTF
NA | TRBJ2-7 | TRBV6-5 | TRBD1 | TGTGCCAGCAGTTACGGCAGACAGGGTGGGTACGAGCAGTACTTC | CASSYGRQGGYEQYF
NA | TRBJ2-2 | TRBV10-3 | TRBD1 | TGTGCCATTACCGGGGCAGGGGGACGTAACACCGGGGAGCTGTTTTTT | CAITGAGGRNTGELFF
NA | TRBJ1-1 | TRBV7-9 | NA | TGTGCCAGCAGCTTAGGAGGGATTCTGGGGGAAGCTTTCTTT | CASSLGGILGEAFF
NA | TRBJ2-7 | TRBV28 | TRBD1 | TGTGCCACGCGACCCGGGACAGGGACCTACGAGCAGTACTTC | CATRPGTGTYEQYF
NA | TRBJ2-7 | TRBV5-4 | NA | TGTGCCAGCAGCTTGACCGGACAGAACTCCTACGAGCAGTACTTC | CASSLTGQNSYEQYF
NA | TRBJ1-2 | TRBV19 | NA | TGTGCCAGTAGCCCCGAAGCCAGGGCCTATGGCTACACCTTC | CASSPEARAYGYTF
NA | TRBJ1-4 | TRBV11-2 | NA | TGTGCCAGCAGCTTAAATCCCGTGGGCGCAACTAATGAAAAACTGTTTTTT | CASSLNPVGATNEKLFF
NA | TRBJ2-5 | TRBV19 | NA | TGTGCCAGTAGTATTCAGGGAGTTCTCGAGACCCAGTACTTC | CASSIQGVLETQYF
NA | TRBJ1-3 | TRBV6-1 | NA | TGTGCCAGCAGTGGGTTGGGAGGGGCGCGGAAAGGAAACACCATATATTTT | CASSGLGGARKGNTIYF
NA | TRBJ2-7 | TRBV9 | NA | TGTGCCAGCAGCGTAGGTTACAGTAGCTCCTACGAGCAGTACTTC | CASSVGYSSSYEQYF
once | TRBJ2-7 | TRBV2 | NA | TGTGCCAGCAGTGAACAACGCTCGGCGCGGTACGAGCAGTACTTC | CASSEQRSARYEQYF
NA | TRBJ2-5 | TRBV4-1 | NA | TGCGCCAGCAGCCAACATAGTGGGGAGACCCAGTACTTC | CASSQHSGETQYF
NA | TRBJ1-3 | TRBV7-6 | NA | TGTGCCAGCAGCTTAGTAGGGACGTCGGCGGGAAACACCATATATTTT | CASSLVGTSAGNTIYF